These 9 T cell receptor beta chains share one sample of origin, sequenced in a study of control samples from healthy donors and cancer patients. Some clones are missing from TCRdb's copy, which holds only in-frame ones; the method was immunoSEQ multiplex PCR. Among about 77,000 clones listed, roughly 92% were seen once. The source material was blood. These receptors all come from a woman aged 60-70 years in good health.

For the CDR3, the DNA is TGTGCCAGTAGTATGAGATGGACATCGGAGCCCCAGCATTTT. Its protein is CASSMRWTSEPQHF. The V call is TRBV19, the J call TRBJ1-5; a possible D gene is TRBD1 (5 bases). The CDR3 is made up of 14 amino acids. V lost 3 bases to trimming and J lost 8 bases, with 14 bases between them. Germline V gene data show CDR1 as LNHDA and CDR2 as SQIVND (reference sequence).

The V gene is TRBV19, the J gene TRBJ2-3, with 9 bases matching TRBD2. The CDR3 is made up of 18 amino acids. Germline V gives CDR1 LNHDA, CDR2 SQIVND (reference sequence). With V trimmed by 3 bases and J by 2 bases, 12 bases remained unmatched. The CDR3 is CASSISGLASGFTDTQYF. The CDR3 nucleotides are TGTGCCAGTAGTATCTCCGGACTAGCGAGTGGTTTCACAGATACGCAGTATTTT.

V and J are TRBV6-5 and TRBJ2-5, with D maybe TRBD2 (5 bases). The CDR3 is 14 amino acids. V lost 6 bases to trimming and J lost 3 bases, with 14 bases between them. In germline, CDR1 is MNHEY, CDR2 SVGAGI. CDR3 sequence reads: CASRARGSKETQYF. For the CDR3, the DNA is TGTGCCAGCAGAGCCCGGGGTAGCAAAGAGACCCAGTACTTC.

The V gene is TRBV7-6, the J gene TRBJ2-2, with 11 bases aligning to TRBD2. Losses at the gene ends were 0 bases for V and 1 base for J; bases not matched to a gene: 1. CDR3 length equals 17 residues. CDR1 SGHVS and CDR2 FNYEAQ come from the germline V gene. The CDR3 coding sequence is TGTGCCAGCAGCTTAGCCGGGACTAGCGGGAACACCGGGGAGCTGTTTTTT. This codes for CASSLAGTSGNTGELFF.

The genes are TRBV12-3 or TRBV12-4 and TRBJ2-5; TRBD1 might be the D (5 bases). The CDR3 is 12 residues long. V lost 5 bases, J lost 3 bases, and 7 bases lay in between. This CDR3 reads CASSPREETQYF. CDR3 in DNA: TGTGCCAGCAGTCCCAGGGAAGAGACCCAGTACTTC.

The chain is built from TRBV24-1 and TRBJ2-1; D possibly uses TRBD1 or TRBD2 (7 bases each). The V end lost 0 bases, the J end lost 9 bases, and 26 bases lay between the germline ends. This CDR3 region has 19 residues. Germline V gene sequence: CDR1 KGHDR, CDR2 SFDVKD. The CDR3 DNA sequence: TGTGCCACCAGTGATTTGGGTCGATTTGACAGGGAGGGTAACGGTGAGCAGTTCTTC. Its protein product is CATSDLGRFDREGNGEQFF.

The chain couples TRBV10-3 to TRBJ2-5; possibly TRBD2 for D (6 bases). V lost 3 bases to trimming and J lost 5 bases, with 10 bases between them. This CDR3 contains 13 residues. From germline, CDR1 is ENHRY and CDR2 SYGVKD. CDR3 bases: TGTGCCATCAGTGATCGGGAGCGGGAGACCCAGTACTTC. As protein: CAISDRERETQYF.

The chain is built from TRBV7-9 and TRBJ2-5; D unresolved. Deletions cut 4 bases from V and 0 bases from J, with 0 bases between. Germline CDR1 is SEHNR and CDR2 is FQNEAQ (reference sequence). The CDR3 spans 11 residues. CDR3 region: CASSYQETQYF. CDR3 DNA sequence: TGTGCCAGCAGCTACCAAGAGACCCAGTACTTC.

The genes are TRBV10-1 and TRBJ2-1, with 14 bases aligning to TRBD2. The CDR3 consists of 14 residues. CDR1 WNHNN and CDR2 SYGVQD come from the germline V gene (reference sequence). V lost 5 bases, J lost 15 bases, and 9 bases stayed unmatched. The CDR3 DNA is TGCGCCAGCAGTCCGGGACTAGCGGGAGAGGTTCTGTTCTTC. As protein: CASSPGLAGEVLFF.